One and the same sample provided the 21 T cell receptor beta chains below, sequenced in a study of CD8+ T cells in alopecia areata. cDNA prepared by RNA extraction and subsequent reverse transcription served as the template for sequencing. Assay used: immunoSEQ multiplex PCR; TCRdb lists only in-frame clones, some missing. Of about 200,000 clones in the sample, approximately 67% were seen once. Described treatment: oral pan-JAK inhibitor, 5-10 mg twice daily. Material: CD4+ T cells sorted from blood, obtained at week 49, from a patient treated with tofacitinib. All receptors derive from a human donor with alopecia areata.

This chain joins TRBV27 and TRBJ1-1; D remains ambiguous. Trimming took 8 bases from V and 2 from J, leaving 9 bases between them. Germline loops: CDR1 MNHEY, CDR2 SMNVEV (reference sequence). The CDR3 sequence is 12 residues long. The CDR3 reads CASWSVNTEAFF. In nucleotides, the CDR3 is TGTGCCAGCTGGAGTGTAAACACTGAAGCTTTCTTT.

This chain uses TRBV7-2 with TRBJ2-1, with unresolved D. CDR1 and CDR2 (germline): SGHTA, FQGNSA. The CDR3 is made up of 15 amino acids. V lost 3 bases, J lost 0 bases, and 9 bases lay in between. CDR3 nucleotides: TGTGCCAGCAGCTTTTCTCTCAACTCCTACAATGAGCAGTTCTTC. Its translation: CASSFSLNSYNEQFF.

The CDR3 protein is CASSSYRANVLTF. Written as DNA, the CDR3 is TGTGCCAGCAGCTCCTACAGGGCCAACGTCCTGACTTTC. The genes are TRBV7-6 and TRBJ2-6; unclear D gene. The CDR3 is made up of 13 amino acids. Trimming took 4 bases from V and 5 from J, leaving 6 bases between them. The germline CDR1 and CDR2 sequences are SGHVS and FNYEAQ.

The chain is built from TRBV2 and TRBJ1-1; 7 bases are shared with TRBD1. Germline loops: CDR1 SNHLY, CDR2 FYNNEI. The CDR3 covers 12 residues. V lost 8 bases to trimming and J lost 1 base; unmatched junction nucleotides: 1. The chain's CDR3 is CASGQENTEAFF. CDR3 DNA sequence: TGTGCCAGCGGACAGGAGAACACTGAAGCTTTCTTT.

This chain links TRBV11-2 with TRBJ2-1, with D possibly being TRBD2 (7 bases). The germline CDR1 and CDR2 sequences are SGHAT and FQNNGV. The CDR3 has 16 amino acids. V was clipped by 5 bases and J by 2 bases, with 16 bases between them. CDR3 sequence reads: CASSLPSRGPYNEQFF. For the CDR3, the DNA is TGTGCCAGCAGCCTCCCCTCGCGGGGGCCCTACAATGAGCAGTTCTTC.

The rearrangement links TRBV13 to TRBJ1-1, with D tentatively TRBD1 (5 bases). Germline V gives CDR1 PRHDT, CDR2 FYEKMQ (reference sequence). The CDR3 contains 13 residues. V dropped 5 bases and J dropped 5 bases, with 12 bases sitting between them. The CDR3 nucleotides read TGTGCCAGCAGCCCCTTGGGGGGAACTGAAGCTTTCTTT. The encoded protein is CASSPLGGTEAFF.

In its sample, this clone was seen a few times. This rearrangement joins TRBV29-1 to TRBJ1-2; D possibly corresponds to TRBD1 (5 bases). The V end lost 4 bases, the J end lost 7 bases, and 16 bases lay between the germline ends. CDR3 size: 13 residues. Germline V gives CDR1 SQVTM, CDR2 ANQGSEA. CDR3 residues: CSVVERGVRGYTF. Here the CDR3 DNA reads TGCAGCGTTGTGGAGAGGGGAGTCCGTGGCTACACCTTC.

The chain is built from TRBV19 and TRBJ2-6; perhaps TRBD2 as D (5 bases). The CDR3 is made up of 15 amino acids. With 5 bases removed from V and 1 base from J, the gap between germline ends came to 9 bases. CDR1 and CDR2 from the germline V gene are LNHDA and SQIVND (reference sequence). CDR3 sequence (DNA): TGTGCCAGTAGTTTCCGCGGGTCTGGGGCCAACGTCCTGACTTTC. Its protein product is CASSFRGSGANVLTF.

The chain joins TRBV27 to TRBJ1-5; TRBD1 agrees at 9 bases. Germline assignment: CDR1 MNHEY and CDR2 SMNVEV (reference sequence). The CDR3 totals 15 residues. The junction had 7 bases not matched to a gene; V was cut back by 5 bases and J by 5 bases. CDR3 nucleotides: TGTGCCAGCAGTCCAGGGACAGGGAATCATCAGCCCCAGCATTTT. As protein: CASSPGTGNHQPQHF.

The genes are TRBV7-8 and TRBJ2-7; TRBD1 might be the D (6 bases). This CDR3 has 14 residues. V was shortened by 5 bases and J by 1 base, with 12 bases between the two germline ends. Germline assignment: CDR1 SGHVS and CDR2 FQNEAQ. This CDR3 is CASSRQVLSYEQYF. The CDR3 DNA follows: TGTGCCAGCAGCCGACAGGTGTTATCCTACGAGCAGTACTTC.

V and J are TRBV4-3 and TRBJ1-2, with a weak D call TRBD1 (5 bases). This CDR3 has 15 amino acids. Germline V lookup: CDR1 LGHNA, CDR2 YSLEER. Trimming left V 0 bases short and J 2 bases short, with 10 bases between. CDR3 protein: CASSQEEGPNYGYTF. The CDR3 DNA sequence: TGCGCCAGCAGCCAAGAGGAGGGACCCAACTATGGCTACACCTTC.

V usage is TRBV29-1 and J usage is TRBJ1-2; D remains unclear. The CDR3 loop spans 13 amino acids. Germline V gene data show CDR1 as SQVTM and CDR2 as ANQGSEA. The V gene lost 4 bases and the J gene lost 6 bases, with 15 bases spanning the gap. This chain's CDR3 is CSVAGRTRHGYTF. The CDR3 nucleotides read TGCAGCGTTGCCGGGAGAACTAGGCATGGCTACACCTTC. The full variable domain, rest sourced from reference TRBV29-1 and TRBJ1-2, is SAVISQKPSRDICQRGTSLTIQCQVDSQVTMMFWYRQQPGQSLTLIATANQGSEATYESGFVIDKFPISRPNLTFSTLTVSNMSPEDSSIYLCSVAGRTRHGYTFGSGTRLTVV.

The chain is built from TRBV10-2 and TRBJ1-4; the D gene is possibly TRBD1 (5 bases). Per germline, CDR1 WSHSY and CDR2 SAAADI. V was trimmed by 5 bases and J by 5 bases, leaving 12 bases between them. The CDR3 spans 14 residues. The CDR3 spells CASSRDLGNEKLFF. The DNA of the CDR3 is TGCGCCAGCAGTAGGGACTTGGGAAATGAAAAACTGTTTTTT.

This clone has just a few counts. The CDR3 DNA reads TGTGCCAGCAGCTCCTTTTACGAGCAGTACTTC. It translates to CASSSFYEQYF. V gene TRBV11-2 combines with J gene TRBJ2-7; D is unclear. The CDR3 runs 11 residues. CDR1 is SGHAT, CDR2 FQNNGV, per germline. Trimming shortened V by 4 bases and J by 4 bases, and 5 bases separated the two germline ends.

The sample holds a few counts of this clone. This sequence joins TRBV18 and TRBJ2-7; D is perhaps TRBD1 (5 bases). V lost 0 bases and J lost 2, with 5 bases in between. The CDR3 is 13 amino acids. Germline CDR1 and CDR2: KGHSH and LQKENI. The CDR3 is CASSPPDTYEQYF. CDR3 nucleotide sequence: TGTGCCAGCTCACCACCGGACACCTACGAGCAGTACTTC.

The chain employs TRBV29-1 and TRBJ2-1; D remains ambiguous. Between the trimmed V and J ends, which lost 8 bases and 4 bases, there was a span of 9 bases. Germline lookup yields CDR1 SQVTM and CDR2 ANQGSEA. The CDR3 spans 11 residues. CDR3 sequence (DNA): TGCAGCCTGCTAGATTACAATGAGCAGTTCTTC. Residues: CSLLDYNEQFF.

The chain employs TRBV2 and TRBJ2-1; 10 positions agree with TRBD1. In germline, CDR1 is SNHLY, CDR2 FYNNEI. The CDR3 is 14 amino acids. Trimming removed 4 bases from V and 7 bases from J; junction bases left unmatched: 4. The CDR3 loop reads CASSAMDRGNEQFF. CDR3 nucleotides: TGTGCCAGCAGTGCCATGGACAGGGGGAATGAGCAGTTCTTC.

The chain carries TRBV5-1 and TRBJ2-1, with D possibly matching TRBD1 (5 bases). The V end lost 7 bases, the J end lost 6 bases, and 8 bases lay between the germline ends. The CDR3 consists of 11 residues. Germline V gene data show CDR1 as SGHRS and CDR2 as YFSETQ. For the CDR3, the DNA is TGCGCCAGCTCAAGGGGCAATGAGCAGTTCTTC. It codes for CASSRGNEQFF.

This rearrangement joins TRBV7-2 to TRBJ1-2; TRBD1 is a possible D gene (6 bases). The CDR3 has 13 residues. V lost 5 bases to trimming and J lost 7 bases, with 14 bases between them. Germline CDR1 SGHTA, CDR2 FQGNSA. CDR3 sequence reads: CASSPYGGRGYTF. In DNA, the CDR3 is TGTGCCAGCAGCCCTTATGGGGGCCGTGGCTACACCTTC.

The V gene is TRBV9, the J gene TRBJ1-2; no reliable D call. CDR1 and CDR2 (germline): SGDLS, YYNGEE. Trimming took off 3 bases at V and 6 bases at J, with 9 bases between the two ends. The CDR3 totals 12 residues. The CDR3 DNA is TGTGCCAGCAGCGCCATAGGTAATGGCTACACCTTC. Amino acids: CASSAIGNGYTF.

A single count supports this clone. The chain uses TRBV29-1 and TRBJ1-2, with D hard to call. CDR3 length: 11 amino acids. Germline CDR1 reads SQVTM; CDR2 reads ANQGSEA. V lost 0 bases to trimming and J lost 8 bases, with 7 bases between them. In DNA form, the CDR3 reads TGCAGCGTTGAAGATTTCGGGGGCTACACCTTC. Its translation: CSVEDFGGYTF. The variable domain in full, with the rest retrieved from reference TRBV29-1 and TRBJ1-2, is SAVISQKPSRDICQRGTSLTIQCQVDSQVTMMFWYRQQPGQSLTLIATANQGSEATYESGFVIDKFPISRPNLTFSTLTVSNMSPEDSSIYLCSVEDFGGYTFGSGTRLTVV.